The rows below give T cell receptor beta chains drawn from one sample of a study of blood T cell repertoires in COVID-19. Only in-frame clones appear in the TCRdb table, and some are missing; sequencing was by immunoSEQ multiplex PCR. The profile covers around 100,000 clones, with more than 85% appearing a single time and under 8% taken by the ten largest. The specimen sequenced was peripheral blood. These TCRs come from a human donor in a cohort sampled during active COVID-19. The CDR3 runs from the conserved cysteine through the conserved F or W. Fields, in order: D gene, V gene, J gene, clone size, CDR3 DNA, CDR3 protein. D genes are given only for firm matches. The size field is filled for only some rows; it gives once, few, many or a size class.

d_gene: -
v_gene: TRBV6-5
j_gene: TRBJ1-6
abundance: -
CDR3nt: TGTGCCAGCACCAGAAAGAATTCCTATAATTCACCCCTCCACTTT
CDR3aa: CASTRKNSYNSPLHF

d_gene: -
v_gene: TRBV6-1
j_gene: TRBJ1-2
abundance: -
CDR3nt: TGTGCCAGCAGTGAAGGAATAGAATACTATGGCTACACCTTC
CDR3aa: CASSEGIEYYGYTF

d_gene: TRBD1
v_gene: TRBV10-1
j_gene: TRBJ1-1
abundance: -
CDR3nt: TGCGCCAGCCCTGGGACAGGGGGGACTGAAGCTTTCTTT
CDR3aa: CASPGTGGTEAFF

d_gene: TRBD2
v_gene: TRBV3-1/TRBV3-2
j_gene: TRBJ2-1
abundance: -
CDR3nt: TGTGCCAGCAGCCATCGAGGGCGGGAGGGCTCGACGCGGCAGTTCTTC
CDR3aa: CASSHRGREGSTRQFF

d_gene: TRBD1
v_gene: TRBV11-2
j_gene: TRBJ1-1
abundance: -
CDR3nt: TGTGCCAGCAGCCCCTGGACAGGGCGCCTGAACACTGAAGCTTTCTTT
CDR3aa: CASSPWTGRLNTEAFF

d_gene: TRBD2
v_gene: TRBV4-1
j_gene: TRBJ2-1
abundance: -
CDR3nt: TGCGCCAGCAGCCCTGTGGGCGGGAGGGGGCATGAGCAGTTCTTC
CDR3aa: CASSPVGGRGHEQFF

d_gene: -
v_gene: TRBV28
j_gene: TRBJ1-5
abundance: -
CDR3nt: TGTGCCAGCAGTTTTTGGACAGCGGTCAATCAGCCCCAGCATTTT
CDR3aa: CASSFWTAVNQPQHF

d_gene: TRBD2
v_gene: TRBV5-4
j_gene: TRBJ2-5
abundance: -
CDR3nt: TGTGCCAGCAGCTTGGGGCTTGGCGGGAGAACGGAGACCCAGTACTTC
CDR3aa: CASSLGLGGRTETQYF

d_gene: -
v_gene: TRBV5-1
j_gene: TRBJ2-1
abundance: -
CDR3nt: TGCGCCAGTACCACAGGGAGCTCCTACAATGAGCAGTTCTTC
CDR3aa: CASTTGSSYNEQFF

d_gene: TRBD2
v_gene: TRBV14
j_gene: TRBJ2-1
abundance: -
CDR3nt: TGTGCCAGCAGCCCCGTTAGCGGGAGCTTCCACAATGAGCAGTTCTTC
CDR3aa: CASSPVSGSFHNEQFF

d_gene: TRBD1
v_gene: TRBV5-1
j_gene: TRBJ1-4
abundance: -
CDR3nt: TGCGCCAGCAGCCCGACCGGGACAGGGTTTGAAAAACTGTTTTTT
CDR3aa: CASSPTGTGFEKLFF

d_gene: -
v_gene: TRBV9
j_gene: TRBJ2-2
abundance: -
CDR3nt: TGTGCCAGCAGCGTAGCTCGAGGACAGCGGAACACCGGGGAGCTGTTTTTT
CDR3aa: CASSVARGQRNTGELFF

d_gene: TRBD2
v_gene: TRBV7-2
j_gene: TRBJ2-2
abundance: -
CDR3nt: TGTGCCAGCACCGGCACTAGCGGGGGGGCCACCGGGGAGCTGTTTTTT
CDR3aa: CASTGTSGGATGELFF

d_gene: -
v_gene: TRBV10-3
j_gene: TRBJ1-1
abundance: once
CDR3nt: TGTGCCATCAGAGTAACAGTAAACACTGAAGCTTTCTTT
CDR3aa: CAIRVTVNTEAFF

d_gene: TRBD1
v_gene: TRBV9
j_gene: TRBJ2-5
abundance: -
CDR3nt: TGTGCCAGCAGCGCGAACAGGGGTACCCAAGAGACCCAGTACTTC
CDR3aa: CASSANRGTQETQYF

d_gene: -
v_gene: TRBV6-5
j_gene: TRBJ2-5
abundance: -
CDR3nt: TGTGCCAGCACCACCGGGGGTGACAGAGCAAGGACCCAGTACTTC
CDR3aa: CASTTGGDRARTQYF

d_gene: TRBD2
v_gene: TRBV11-2
j_gene: TRBJ2-7
abundance: -
CDR3nt: TGTGCCAGCAGCCTCCGGGGGGACGAGCAGTACTTC
CDR3aa: CASSLRGDEQYF

d_gene: -
v_gene: TRBV6-5
j_gene: TRBJ1-1
abundance: -
CDR3nt: TGTGCCAGCAGTTACGGAGCAGCCACTGAAGCTTTCTTT
CDR3aa: CASSYGAATEAFF

d_gene: -
v_gene: TRBV3-1/TRBV3-2
j_gene: TRBJ2-7
abundance: -
CDR3nt: TGTGCCAGCAGCCAAGGTGCACCCGGCGAGCAGTACTTC
CDR3aa: CASSQGAPGEQYF

d_gene: TRBD2
v_gene: TRBV7-3
j_gene: TRBJ2-5
abundance: -
CDR3nt: TGTGCCAGCAGCTTAAAGGCGGGGGATTACCAAGAGACCCAGTACTTC
CDR3aa: CASSLKAGDYQETQYF

d_gene: -
v_gene: TRBV2
j_gene: TRBJ1-5
abundance: few
CDR3nt: TGTGCCAGCAACAGGGAAAGGGGCAATCAGCCCCAGCATTTT
CDR3aa: CASNRERGNQPQHF

d_gene: -
v_gene: TRBV14
j_gene: TRBJ2-1
abundance: -
CDR3nt: TGTGCCAGCAGCCTAGGGGGACCTTACAATGAGCAGTTCTTC
CDR3aa: CASSLGGPYNEQFF

d_gene: -
v_gene: TRBV6-5
j_gene: TRBJ2-1
abundance: -
CDR3nt: TGTGCCAGCAGTTACGTGAATGCGGTGAATGAGCAGTTCTTC
CDR3aa: CASSYVNAVNEQFF

d_gene: -
v_gene: TRBV5-1
j_gene: TRBJ2-1
abundance: -
CDR3nt: TGCGCCAGCAGCTTGAGCGGGACAACCACCTACAATGAGCAGTTCTTC
CDR3aa: CASSLSGTTTYNEQFF

d_gene: TRBD1
v_gene: TRBV2
j_gene: TRBJ1-1
abundance: -
CDR3nt: TGTGCCAGCAGACCGGACAGGGACACTGAAGCTTTCTTT
CDR3aa: CASRPDRDTEAFF

d_gene: -
v_gene: TRBV28
j_gene: TRBJ1-1
abundance: -
CDR3nt: TGTGCCAGCAGTTCCCCTGGCGGGAACACTGAAGCTTTCTTT
CDR3aa: CASSSPGGNTEAFF

d_gene: -
v_gene: TRBV25-1
j_gene: TRBJ2-5
abundance: medium-sized
CDR3nt: TGTGCCAGCAGTGAATTCGGACAGAGCATAGAGACCCAGTACTTC
CDR3aa: CASSEFGQSIETQYF

d_gene: -
v_gene: TRBV28
j_gene: TRBJ1-5
abundance: -
CDR3nt: TGTGCCAGCAGTACAGGGAGCAGCAATCAGCCCCAGCATTTT
CDR3aa: CASSTGSSNQPQHF

d_gene: -
v_gene: TRBV6-5
j_gene: TRBJ1-4
abundance: -
CDR3nt: TGTGCCAGCAGTTCCCCGGACAGCGCAACTAATGAAAAACTGTTTTTT
CDR3aa: CASSSPDSATNEKLFF

d_gene: -
v_gene: TRBV27
j_gene: TRBJ2-1
abundance: -
CDR3nt: TGTGCCAGCAGTTTACTTCGGGATGCCTACAATGAGCAGTTCTTC
CDR3aa: CASSLLRDAYNEQFF

d_gene: -
v_gene: TRBV3-1/TRBV3-2
j_gene: TRBJ2-1
abundance: -
CDR3nt: TGTGCCAGCAGCCCATACAGGGCTGTGTCTGTCAATGAGCAGTTCTTC
CDR3aa: CASSPYRAVSVNEQFF

d_gene: -
v_gene: TRBV7-9
j_gene: TRBJ2-6
abundance: -
CDR3nt: TGTGCCAGCAGCCGACGAGGTGGCCTTGGGAGGACTGGGGCCAACGTCCTGACTTTC
CDR3aa: CASSRRGGLGRTGANVLTF

d_gene: TRBD2
v_gene: TRBV5-1
j_gene: TRBJ2-1
abundance: -
CDR3nt: TGCGCCAGCAGCCCTGGACTAGCGGAAATCAATGAGCAGTTCTTC
CDR3aa: CASSPGLAEINEQFF